One and the same sample provided the 23 T cell receptor beta chains below, sequenced in a study of T cells expressing NK-cell markers. TCRdb reprocessed the 5' RACE reads and stores each CDR3 protein as one record, lacking DNA. The sample has some 440,000 distinct CDR3 sequences. Sequenced sample: blood T cells: a sorted CD56 or NKG2C T cell subset, CD4+ or CD8+ T cells, or bulk PBMC T cells (not recorded which). These receptors originate from a woman in her 50s in good health.

The rearrangement joins TRBV19 to TRBJ2-4; TCRdb's D gene call, TRBD2, goes unchecked for lack of DNA. Germline CDR1 and CDR2: LNHDA and SQIVND (reference sequence). The CDR3 is 13 residues long. The CDR3 here is CASKGVAKNIQYF.

V usage is TRBV7-2 and J usage is TRBJ2-2; TCRdb picks TRBD2, but there is no DNA to check that call. CDR1 is SGHTA and CDR2 is FQGNSA in the germline V gene. The CDR3 length is 15 residues. The CDR3 is CASSQQGPWVGELFF.

This sequence joins TRBV7-2 and TRBJ2-7. CDR3 length: 12 residues. Germline V gene lookup returns CDR1 SGHTA and CDR2 FQGNSA. The CDR3 loop is CASSFLLNEQYF.

V is TRBV29-1 and J is TRBJ2-7; with no DNA, the TCRdb D assignment of TRBD2 cannot be verified. Germline-derived CDR1 and CDR2 are SQVTM and ANQGSEA. The CDR3 runs to 15 residues. Here the CDR3 reads CSVVTQFVGSKEQYF.

This chain joins TRBV5-1 and TRBJ2-2. The CDR3 loop spans 15 amino acids. Germline assignment: CDR1 SGHRS and CDR2 YFSETQ. CDR3: CASSSKTGNTGELFF.

This chain joins TRBV24-1 and TRBJ2-5. The CDR3 is 11 amino acids. CDR1 and CDR2 from the germline V gene are KGHDR and SFDVKD. The CDR3 loop reads CATSESGARYF.

The genes are TRBV12-3 or TRBV12-4 and TRBJ2-1; TCRdb's D call of TRBD1 is untestable without DNA. This CDR3 contains 14 residues. CDR3: CASSERRGDNEQFF.

The V and J genes are TRBV6-5 and TRBJ1-2; TCRdb lists TRBD1, though no DNA is available to test this call. Per germline, CDR1 MNHEY and CDR2 SVGAGI. This CDR3 is 12 amino acids long. The CDR3 spells CAIKTGGSGYTF.

This chain links TRBV7-6 with TRBJ2-5; TCRdb proposes TRBD1, but this gene call is untestable without DNA. CDR1 and CDR2 from the germline V gene are SGHVS and FNYEAQ. This CDR3 contains 16 residues. The CDR3 spells CASSRHTGRGSETQYF.

This chain uses TRBV5-1 with TRBJ1-4. The CDR3 is made up of 18 amino acids. Germline values: CDR1 SGHRS, CDR2 YFSETQ. CDR3 protein: CASSLGPLRGNANEKLFF.

This chain connects TRBV5-6 to TRBJ2-5; no DNA is available, so the TRBD2 call from TCRdb remains unchecked. The CDR3 runs to 12 residues. Germline V gene data show CDR1 as SGHDT and CDR2 as YYEEEE. The CDR3: CASSISAETQYF.

CDR3 amino acids: CASSQTSGRASETQYF. The V call is TRBV4-2, the J call TRBJ2-5; absent DNA, TCRdb's TRBD2 call cannot be checked. CDR3 size: 16 residues. CDR1 is LGHNA and CDR2 is YNFKEQ in the germline V gene.

The CDR3 reads CASSLDYRGTGKETQYF. The V call is TRBV11-2, the J call TRBJ2-5; the D gene TCRdb calls, TRBD1, cannot be checked with no DNA. Germline-derived CDR1 and CDR2 are SGHAT and FQNNGV. The CDR3 covers 17 residues.

The rearrangement joins TRBV11-2 to TRBJ2-2. CDR1 and CDR2 from the germline V gene are SGHAT and FQNNGV. The CDR3 length is 16 residues. The CDR3 protein is CASSLVSTANTGELFF.

This chain links TRBV7-6 with TRBJ2-3. The CDR3 has 15 amino acids. CDR1 is SGHVS and CDR2 is FNYEAQ in the germline V gene. The CDR3 reads CASSLGRVGTDTQYF.

The J gene is TRBJ2-1, the V gene TRBV12-3 or TRBV12-4. This CDR3 has 14 amino acids. The CDR3 sequence is CASSFSQFLNEQFF.

The chain has TRBV11-2 and TRBJ2-4; the TCRdb call, TRBD1, lacks DNA for checking. This CDR3 has 17 amino acids. Germline assignment: CDR1 SGHAT and CDR2 FQNNGV. The CDR3 is CASSQRQDLGAKNIQYF.

CDR3 sequence: CASTSDRGPLEAFF. V gene TRBV21-1 combines with J gene TRBJ1-1; the TCRdb call, TRBD1, lacks DNA for checking. TRBV21-1 has pseudogene status. The CDR3 has 14 amino acids.

This chain uses TRBV11-1 with TRBJ1-2. CDR1 and CDR2 from the germline V gene are SGHAT and FQDESV (reference sequence). The CDR3 sequence is 14 residues long. The CDR3: CASSLDLGSDGYTF. The full variable domain, rest sourced from reference TRBV11-1 and TRBJ1-2, is EAEVAQSPRYKITEKSQAVAFWCDPISGHATLYWYRQILGQGPELLVQFQDESVVDDSQLPKDRFSAERLKGVDSTLKIQPAELGDSAMYLCASSLDLGSDGYTFGSGTRLTVV.

This rearrangement joins TRBV27 to TRBJ2-5; TCRdb designates TRBD1, a call that cannot be tested without DNA. CDR1 and CDR2 (germline): MNHEY, SMNVEV (reference sequence). This CDR3 is 18 amino acids long. This CDR3 is CASSLFRPGQGAGETQYF.

The V call is TRBV9, the J call TRBJ2-4; absent DNA, TCRdb's TRBD2 call cannot be checked. This CDR3 region has 15 residues. Germline CDR1 and CDR2: SGDLS and YYNGEE. The CDR3: CASSVEPRLANIQYF. Filled out from reference TRBV9 and TRBJ2-4, the complete variable domain reads DSGVTQTPKHLITATGQRVTLRCSPRSGDLSVYWYQQSLDQGLQFLIQYYNGEERAKGNILERFSAQQFPDLHSELNLSSLELGDSALYFCASSVEPRLANIQYFGAGTRLSVL.

CDR3 amino acids: CASGRLGLADYNEQFF. V is TRBV27 and J is TRBJ2-1; TCRdb gives TRBD2 as the D gene, but with no DNA this cannot be confirmed. This CDR3 contains 16 residues. Per the germline V gene, CDR1 is MNHEY and CDR2 is SMNVEV (reference sequence).

V and J are TRBV12-3 or TRBV12-4 and TRBJ2-2; checking the TCRdb D call of TRBD2 is not possible without DNA. The CDR3 extends over 19 amino acids. CDR3 protein: CASSSWLAGGRSGTGELFF.